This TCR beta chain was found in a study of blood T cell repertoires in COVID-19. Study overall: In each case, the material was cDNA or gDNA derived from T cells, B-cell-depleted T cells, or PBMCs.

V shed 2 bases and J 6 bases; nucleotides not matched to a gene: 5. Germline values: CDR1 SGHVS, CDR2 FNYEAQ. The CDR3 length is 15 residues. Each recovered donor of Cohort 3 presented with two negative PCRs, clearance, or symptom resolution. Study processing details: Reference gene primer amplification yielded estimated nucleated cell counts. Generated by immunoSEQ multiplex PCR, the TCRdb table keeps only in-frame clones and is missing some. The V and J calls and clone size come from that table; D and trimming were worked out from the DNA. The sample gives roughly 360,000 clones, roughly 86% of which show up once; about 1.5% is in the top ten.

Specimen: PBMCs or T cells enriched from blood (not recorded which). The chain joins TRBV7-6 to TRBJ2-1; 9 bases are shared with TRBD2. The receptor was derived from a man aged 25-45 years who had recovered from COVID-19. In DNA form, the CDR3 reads TGTGCCAGCAGCTTAAGTAGCGGGGGTTTCAATGAGCAGTTCTTC. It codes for CASSLSSGGFNEQFF.